Listed below are T cell receptor beta chains from one sample, sequenced in a study of CD8 T cells in ankylosing spondylitis. MiXCR was run by TCRdb on the 5' RACE reads, yielding one entry per CDR3 protein. The sample shows approximately 550,000 distinct CDR3 sequences, roughly 13% of them seen only once. Sequenced: blood, either unsorted or a sorted T cell fraction (not recorded which). All receptors derive from a male donor with ankylosing spondylitis. CDR3s include the opening cysteine and the closing phenylalanine or tryptophan. A D gene is named only where the DNA matches it firmly. A clone size is listed for some rows: how often the clone was seen (once, few, many), or a class if it is expanded.

clone size: few; V gene: TRBV4-1; CDR3 length: 15; J gene: TRBJ1-5; D gene: TRBD1; CDR3 DNA: TGCGCCAGCAGCCAAGATACAGGGGTCCCTCAGCCCCAGCATTTT; CDR3 protein: CASSQDTGVPQPQHF
clone size: -; V gene: TRBV29-1; CDR3 length: 12; J gene: TRBJ2-4; D gene: TRBD1; CDR3 DNA: TGCAGCGTCCGACAGGGTGAAAACATTCAGTACTTC; CDR3 protein: CSVRQGENIQYF
clone size: few; V gene: TRBV20-1; CDR3 length: 12; J gene: TRBJ2-2; D gene: -; CDR3 DNA: TGCAGTGCTAATTCTCCTGCCGGGGAGCTGTTTTTT; CDR3 protein: CSANSPAGELFF
clone size: many; V gene: TRBV7-9; CDR3 length: 17; J gene: TRBJ2-5; D gene: -; CDR3 DNA: TGTGCCAGCAGCTTAGCGATGGGGGGCGGACTCCAAGAGACCCAGTACTTC; CDR3 protein: CASSLAMGGGLQETQYF
clone size: -; V gene: TRBV27; CDR3 length: 14; J gene: TRBJ2-2; D gene: -; CDR3 DNA: TGTGCCAGCAGTTCACAGGGTTACACCGGGGAGCTGTTTTTT; CDR3 protein: CASSSQGYTGELFF
clone size: few; V gene: TRBV12-3/TRBV12-4; CDR3 length: 16; J gene: TRBJ1-5; D gene: -; CDR3 DNA: TGTGCCAGCAGTCCCCCCGGGCCCCCGGAGGGCCAGCCCCAGCATTTT; CDR3 protein: CASSPPGPPEGQPQHF
clone size: once; V gene: TRBV5-1; CDR3 length: 15; J gene: TRBJ2-1; D gene: TRBD2; CDR3 DNA: TGCGCCAGCAGCTCGGGACTAGCGGGAGTTCATGAGCAGTTCTTC; CDR3 protein: CASSSGLAGVHEQFF
clone size: -; V gene: TRBV5-6; CDR3 length: 16; J gene: TRBJ2-7; D gene: TRBD1; CDR3 DNA: TGTGCCAGCAGTCGGCCCCCGGGACAGGGGGCCTACGAGCAGTACTTC; CDR3 protein: CASSRPPGQGAYEQYF
clone size: -; V gene: TRBV15; CDR3 length: 15; J gene: TRBJ2-3; D gene: -; CDR3 DNA: TGTGCCACCTCACCGTCCGGGACCCCCGCAGATACGCAGTATTTT; CDR3 protein: CATSPSGTPADTQYF
clone size: few; V gene: TRBV5-1; CDR3 length: 14; J gene: TRBJ2-3; D gene: -; CDR3 DNA: TGCGCCAGCAGCATGGTCAGGGGGGAAGATACGCAGTATTTT; CDR3 protein: CASSMVRGEDTQYF
clone size: many; V gene: TRBV20-1; CDR3 length: 15; J gene: TRBJ2-2; D gene: -; CDR3 DNA: TGCAGTGCTAGAGATGGGGCCAGTGCCACCGGGGAGCTGTTTTTT; CDR3 protein: CSARDGASATGELFF
clone size: -; V gene: TRBV5-6; CDR3 length: 15; J gene: TRBJ2-5; D gene: -; CDR3 DNA: TGTGCCAGCAGCCTGGAAAGGGATTTGGGAGAGACCCAGTACTTC; CDR3 protein: CASSLERDLGETQYF
clone size: few; V gene: TRBV11-3; CDR3 length: 16; J gene: TRBJ2-1; D gene: TRBD2; CDR3 DNA: TGTGCCAGCAGCTTACGAGGGACTAGCGGATACAATGAGCAGTTCTTC; CDR3 protein: CASSLRGTSGYNEQFF
clone size: few; V gene: TRBV5-5; CDR3 length: 14; J gene: TRBJ1-1; D gene: -; CDR3 DNA: TGTGCCAGCAGCTTCCCAGAAGGGAACACTGAAGCTTTCTTT; CDR3 protein: CASSFPEGNTEAFF
clone size: few; V gene: TRBV29-1; CDR3 length: 15; J gene: TRBJ2-3; D gene: TRBD2; CDR3 DNA: TGCAGCGTTGAGGGGACTAGCGGGAATATAGATACGCAGTATTTT; CDR3 protein: CSVEGTSGNIDTQYF
clone size: -; V gene: TRBV9; CDR3 length: 16; J gene: TRBJ2-3; D gene: TRBD2; CDR3 DNA: TGTGCCAGCAGCCACGCCACTAGCGGGAACACAGATACGCAGTATTTT; CDR3 protein: CASSHATSGNTDTQYF
clone size: many; V gene: TRBV9; CDR3 length: 17; J gene: TRBJ2-1; D gene: TRBD2; CDR3 DNA: TGTGCCAGCAGCCCCAGAGCCTCCGGGACTAGCGGGAATGAGCAGTTCTTC; CDR3 protein: CASSPRASGTSGNEQFF
clone size: few; V gene: TRBV4-1; CDR3 length: 14; J gene: TRBJ2-5; D gene: -; CDR3 DNA: TGCGCCAGCAGCAGGCAACAGAAAACAGAGACCCAGTACTTC; CDR3 protein: CASSRQQKTETQYF
clone size: few; V gene: TRBV3-1; CDR3 length: 18; J gene: TRBJ2-3; D gene: -; CDR3 DNA: TGTGCCAGCAGCCAAGTAGGTTGGAGCGTACAAAGAGGAGATACGCAGTATTTT; CDR3 protein: CASSQVGWSVQRGDTQYF
clone size: many; V gene: TRBV7-6; CDR3 length: 14; J gene: TRBJ2-1; D gene: -; CDR3 DNA: TGTGCCAGCAGCCCTGGTAGAGCGAACAATGAGCAGTTCTTC; CDR3 protein: CASSPGRANNEQFF
clone size: many; V gene: TRBV15; CDR3 length: 16; J gene: TRBJ2-3; D gene: -; CDR3 DNA: TGTGCCACCAGCAGAGATCTGAGCGGTAGCACAGATACGCAGTATTTT; CDR3 protein: CATSRDLSGSTDTQYF
clone size: few; V gene: TRBV7-2; CDR3 length: 16; J gene: TRBJ1-6; D gene: TRBD1; CDR3 DNA: TGTGCCAGCAGCTTAAACAGGGGAGTAGCGGGTTCACCCCTCCACTTT; CDR3 protein: CASSLNRGVAGSPLHF
clone size: few; V gene: TRBV10-3; CDR3 length: 13; J gene: TRBJ2-7; D gene: -; CDR3 DNA: TGTGCCATCAGTGATGGTTTCCCCTACGAGCAGTACTTC; CDR3 protein: CAISDGFPYEQYF
clone size: -; V gene: TRBV20-1; CDR3 length: 13; J gene: TRBJ2-7; D gene: TRBD1; CDR3 DNA: TGCAGTGCGCCGGGACAGGGGAACTACGAGCAGTACTTC; CDR3 protein: CSAPGQGNYEQYF
clone size: few; V gene: TRBV5-5; CDR3 length: 16; J gene: TRBJ2-2; D gene: -; CDR3 DNA: TGTGCCAGCAGCTTGCGGCCAGGGATGTTCACCGGGGAGCTGTTTTTT; CDR3 protein: CASSLRPGMFTGELFF
clone size: -; V gene: TRBV19; CDR3 length: 15; J gene: TRBJ1-5; D gene: -; CDR3 DNA: TGTGCCAGTAGTATGGGTGGCTATAGCAATCAGCCCCAGCATTTT; CDR3 protein: CASSMGGYSNQPQHF
clone size: few; V gene: TRBV6-1; CDR3 length: 13; J gene: TRBJ1-2; D gene: -; CDR3 DNA: TGTGCCAGCAGCAGGGGAGATAACTATGGCTACACCTTC; CDR3 protein: CASSRGDNYGYTF
clone size: many; V gene: TRBV24-1; CDR3 length: 15; J gene: TRBJ2-2; D gene: -; CDR3 DNA: TGTGCCACCAGTGACCCTTTTACAGTCACCGGGGAGCTGTTTTTT; CDR3 protein: CATSDPFTVTGELFF
clone size: -; V gene: TRBV7-9; CDR3 length: 17; J gene: TRBJ2-5; D gene: TRBD2; CDR3 DNA: TGTGCCAGCAGCTTAGTTCTGGGACTAGCGGGCCAAGAGACCCAGTACTTC; CDR3 protein: CASSLVLGLAGQETQYF
clone size: few; V gene: TRBV20-1; CDR3 length: 15; J gene: TRBJ1-5; D gene: TRBD1; CDR3 DNA: TGCAGTGCTAGACGGTGGACAGGGGGCAATCAGCCCCAGCATTTT; CDR3 protein: CSARRWTGGNQPQHF
clone size: -; V gene: TRBV3-1; CDR3 length: 14; J gene: TRBJ1-3; D gene: -; CDR3 DNA: TGTGCCAGCAGCCCCGGCTCTCCTGGAAACACCATATATTTT; CDR3 protein: CASSPGSPGNTIYF
clone size: -; V gene: TRBV20-1; CDR3 length: 14; J gene: TRBJ2-3; D gene: TRBD2; CDR3 DNA: TGCAGTCCTGGGCTAGCGGGAGTCCCAGATACGCAGTATTTT; CDR3 protein: CSPGLAGVPDTQYF
clone size: -; V gene: TRBV9; CDR3 length: 14; J gene: TRBJ2-7; D gene: -; CDR3 DNA: TGTGCCAGCAGCGTAGTATCAGGGGCTGACGAGCAGTACTTC; CDR3 protein: CASSVVSGADEQYF
clone size: many; V gene: TRBV3-1; CDR3 length: 14; J gene: TRBJ2-1; D gene: -; CDR3 DNA: TGTGCCAGCAGCCAAGAGGGTCCGGATAATGAGCAGTTCTTC; CDR3 protein: CASSQEGPDNEQFF
clone size: many; V gene: TRBV6-1; CDR3 length: 13; J gene: TRBJ1-2; D gene: -; CDR3 DNA: TGTGCCAGCAGTGAAAACGGTTTCTATGGCTACACCTTC; CDR3 protein: CASSENGFYGYTF
clone size: few; V gene: TRBV14; CDR3 length: 17; J gene: TRBJ2-1; D gene: -; CDR3 DNA: TGTGCCAGCAGCCAAAAAGCGGGCCGTGTTACTCGGGATGAGCAGTTCTTC; CDR3 protein: CASSQKAGRVTRDEQFF
clone size: few; V gene: TRBV27; CDR3 length: 18; J gene: TRBJ1-4; D gene: TRBD1; CDR3 DNA: TGTGCCAGCAGTGGGGGACAGGGGCGAAAAGATGGTCGGGAAAAACTGTTTTTT; CDR3 protein: CASSGGQGRKDGREKLFF
clone size: few; V gene: TRBV12-5; CDR3 length: 14; J gene: TRBJ1-3; D gene: -; CDR3 DNA: TGTGCTAGTTTTCGGTGCCTGATCGGAAACACCATATATTTT; CDR3 protein: CASFRCLIGNTIYF
clone size: -; V gene: TRBV24-1; CDR3 length: 11; J gene: TRBJ2-7; D gene: -; CDR3 DNA: TGTGCCACCAGTGATTTAAGCGAGCAGTACTTC; CDR3 protein: CATSDLSEQYF
clone size: -; V gene: TRBV12-3/TRBV12-4; CDR3 length: 16; J gene: TRBJ1-1; D gene: -; CDR3 DNA: TGTGCCAGCAGTTTATGGAAGGGCCTAATGAACACTGAAGCTTTCTTT; CDR3 protein: CASSLWKGLMNTEAFF
clone size: few; V gene: TRBV15; CDR3 length: 17; J gene: TRBJ2-5; D gene: TRBD2; CDR3 DNA: TGTGCCACCAGCAGAGGGACTAGCGGGAGGTTCCAAGAGACCCAGTACTTC; CDR3 protein: CATSRGTSGRFQETQYF
clone size: -; V gene: TRBV7-2; CDR3 length: 15; J gene: TRBJ2-3; D gene: -; CDR3 DNA: TGTGCCAGCAGCTTAGGGACCGGGGCCACAGATACGCAGTATTTT; CDR3 protein: CASSLGTGATDTQYF
clone size: few; V gene: TRBV7-9; CDR3 length: 14; J gene: TRBJ2-2; D gene: -; CDR3 DNA: TGTGCCAGCAGCTTAGACGGACGGACCGGGGAGCTGTTTTTT; CDR3 protein: CASSLDGRTGELFF
clone size: -; V gene: TRBV12-3/TRBV12-4; CDR3 length: 14; J gene: TRBJ1-6; D gene: -; CDR3 DNA: TGTGCCAGCAGTTTCGGCAGGGGAGATTCACCCCTCCACTTT; CDR3 protein: CASSFGRGDSPLHF
clone size: -; V gene: TRBV20-1; CDR3 length: 14; J gene: TRBJ2-3; D gene: -; CDR3 DNA: TGCAGTGCTACTCAGGGCGGGATCACAGATACGCAGTATTTT; CDR3 protein: CSATQGGITDTQYF
clone size: few; V gene: TRBV28; CDR3 length: 15; J gene: TRBJ2-1; D gene: -; CDR3 DNA: TGTGCCAGCAGTCGGAGCGGGGCAGGGGGCAATGAGCAGTTCTTC; CDR3 protein: CASSRSGAGGNEQFF
clone size: -; V gene: TRBV5-1; CDR3 length: 16; J gene: TRBJ2-7; D gene: TRBD1; CDR3 DNA: TGCGCCAGCAGCTTGGAGGGACAGGGGGCCTTCAACGAGCAGTACTTC; CDR3 protein: CASSLEGQGAFNEQYF
clone size: -; V gene: TRBV7-2; CDR3 length: 14; J gene: TRBJ1-1; D gene: -; CDR3 DNA: TGTGCCAGCACACCGGACAATCGGGCTTCAGGAGCTTTCTTT; CDR3 protein: CASTPDNRASGAFF
clone size: few; V gene: TRBV2; CDR3 length: 16; J gene: TRBJ2-2; D gene: TRBD2; CDR3 DNA: TGTGCCAGCAGTGAATTGGGACTATTGGTCACCGGGGAGCTGTTTTTT; CDR3 protein: CASSELGLLVTGELFF
clone size: few; V gene: TRBV5-1; CDR3 length: 15; J gene: TRBJ1-2; D gene: TRBD1; CDR3 DNA: TGCGCCAGCAGCTTGACTACCGGGACAGGGGGTGGCTACACCTTC; CDR3 protein: CASSLTTGTGGGYTF
clone size: few; V gene: TRBV24-1; CDR3 length: 16; J gene: TRBJ2-3; D gene: -; CDR3 DNA: TGTGCCACCAGTGATGGGACACTTGGGGCCGCAGATACGCAGTATTTT; CDR3 protein: CATSDGTLGAADTQYF
clone size: once; V gene: TRBV4-2; CDR3 length: 15; J gene: TRBJ2-3; D gene: -; CDR3 DNA: TGTGCCAGCAGCCAAGAAGCGGGTCAGACAGATACGCAGTATTTT; CDR3 protein: CASSQEAGQTDTQYF
clone size: many; V gene: TRBV12-3/TRBV12-4; CDR3 length: 15; J gene: TRBJ1-5; D gene: TRBD1; CDR3 DNA: TGTGCCAGCAGGACAGGGCACGGCGGCAATCAGCCCCAGCATTTT; CDR3 protein: CASRTGHGGNQPQHF